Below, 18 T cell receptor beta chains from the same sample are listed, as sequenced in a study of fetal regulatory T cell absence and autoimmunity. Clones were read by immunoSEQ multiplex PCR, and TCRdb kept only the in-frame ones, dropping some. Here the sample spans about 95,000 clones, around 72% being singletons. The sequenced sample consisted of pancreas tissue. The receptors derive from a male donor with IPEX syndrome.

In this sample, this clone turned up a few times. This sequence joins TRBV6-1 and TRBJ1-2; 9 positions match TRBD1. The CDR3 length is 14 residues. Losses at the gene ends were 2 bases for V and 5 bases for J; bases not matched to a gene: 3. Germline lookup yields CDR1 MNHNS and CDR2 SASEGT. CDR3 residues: CASSEYGQGYGYTF. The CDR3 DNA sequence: TGTGCCAGCAGTGAATACGGACAGGGGTATGGCTACACCTTC.

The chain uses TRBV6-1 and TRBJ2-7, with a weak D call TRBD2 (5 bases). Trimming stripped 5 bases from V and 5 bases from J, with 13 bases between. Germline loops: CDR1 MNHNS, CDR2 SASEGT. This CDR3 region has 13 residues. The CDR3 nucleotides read TGTGCCAGCAGTAGGACTCCCCTCGACGAGCAGTACTTC. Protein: CASSRTPLDEQYF.

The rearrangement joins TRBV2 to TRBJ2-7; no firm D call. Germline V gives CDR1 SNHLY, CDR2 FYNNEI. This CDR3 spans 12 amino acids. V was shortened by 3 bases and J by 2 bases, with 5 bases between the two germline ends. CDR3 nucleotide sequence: TGTGCCAGCAGTGACGGAGCCTACGAGCAGTACTTC. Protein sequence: CASSDGAYEQYF.

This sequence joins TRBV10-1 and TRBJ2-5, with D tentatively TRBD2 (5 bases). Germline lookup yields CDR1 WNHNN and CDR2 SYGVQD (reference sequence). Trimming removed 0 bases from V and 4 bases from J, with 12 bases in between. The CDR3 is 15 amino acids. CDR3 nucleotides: TGCGCCAGCAGTGAGTCGGGCCTTGGAGGAGAGACCCAGTACTTC. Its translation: CASSESGLGGETQYF.

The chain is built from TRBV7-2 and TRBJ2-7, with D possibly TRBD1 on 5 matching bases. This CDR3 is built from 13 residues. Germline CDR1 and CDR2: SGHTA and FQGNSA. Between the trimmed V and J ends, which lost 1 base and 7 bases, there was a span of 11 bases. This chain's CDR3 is CASSLGQGGEQYF. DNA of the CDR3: TGTGCCAGCAGCTTAGGGCAGGGCGGAGAGCAGTACTTC.

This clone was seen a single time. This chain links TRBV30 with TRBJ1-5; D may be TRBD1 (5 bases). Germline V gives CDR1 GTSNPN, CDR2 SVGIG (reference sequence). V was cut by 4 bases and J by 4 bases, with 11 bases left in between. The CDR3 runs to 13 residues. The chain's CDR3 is CAWKLGGNQPQHF. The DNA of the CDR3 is TGTGCCTGGAAGTTGGGGGGAAATCAGCCCCAGCATTTT.

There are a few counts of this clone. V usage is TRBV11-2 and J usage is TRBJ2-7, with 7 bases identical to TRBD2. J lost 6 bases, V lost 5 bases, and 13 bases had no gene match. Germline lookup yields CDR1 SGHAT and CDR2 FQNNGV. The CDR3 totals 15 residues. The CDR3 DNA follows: TGTGCCAGCAGCCAGATCGCGGCGGGAGATACCGAGCAGTACTTC. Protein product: CASSQIAAGDTEQYF.

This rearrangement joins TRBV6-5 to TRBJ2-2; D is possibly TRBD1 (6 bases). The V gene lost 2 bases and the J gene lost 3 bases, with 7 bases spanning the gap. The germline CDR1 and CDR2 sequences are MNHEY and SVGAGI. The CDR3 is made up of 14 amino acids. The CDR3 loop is CASSYGTYTGELFF. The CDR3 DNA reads TGTGCCAGCAGTTACGGGACATACACCGGGGAGCTGTTTTTT.

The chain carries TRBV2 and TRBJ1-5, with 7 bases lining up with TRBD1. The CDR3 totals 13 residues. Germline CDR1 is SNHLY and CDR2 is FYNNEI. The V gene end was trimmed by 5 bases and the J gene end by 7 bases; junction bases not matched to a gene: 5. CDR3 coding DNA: TGTGCCAGCAGTCGACAGGGCTGGCAGCCCCAGCATTTT. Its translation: CASSRQGWQPQHF.

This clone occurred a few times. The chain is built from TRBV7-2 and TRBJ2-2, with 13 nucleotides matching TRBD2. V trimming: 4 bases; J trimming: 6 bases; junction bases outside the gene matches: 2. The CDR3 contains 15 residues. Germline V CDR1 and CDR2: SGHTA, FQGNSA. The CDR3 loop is CASSYTSGGAGELFF. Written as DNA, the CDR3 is TGTGCCAGCAGCTATACTAGCGGGGGGGCCGGGGAGCTGTTTTTT.

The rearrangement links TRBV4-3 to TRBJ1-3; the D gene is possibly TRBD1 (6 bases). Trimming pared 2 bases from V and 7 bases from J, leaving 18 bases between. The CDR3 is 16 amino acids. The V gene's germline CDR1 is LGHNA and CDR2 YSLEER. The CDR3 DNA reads TGCGCCAGCAGCCAACTTCCTAGGGGGTTGCGGAACACCATATATTTT. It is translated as CASSQLPRGLRNTIYF.

The CDR3 DNA sequence: TGTGCCAGCAGCACCGAGAGTAGCGGGGCGAACACCGGGGAGCTGTTTTTT. Protein sequence: CASSTESSGANTGELFF. The chain employs TRBV9 and TRBJ2-2, with 8 bases fitting TRBD2. The CDR3 is 17 amino acids. Per the germline V gene, CDR1 is SGDLS and CDR2 is YYNGEE. V lost 4 bases and J lost 0; bases outside the gene matches: 8.

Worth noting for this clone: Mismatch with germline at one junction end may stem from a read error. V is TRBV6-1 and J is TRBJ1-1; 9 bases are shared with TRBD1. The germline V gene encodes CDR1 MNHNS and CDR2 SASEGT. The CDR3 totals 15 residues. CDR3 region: CAISASGQGNTEAFF. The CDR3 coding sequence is TGTGCCATCAGTGCGTCGGGACAGGGGAACACTGAAGCTTTCTTT.

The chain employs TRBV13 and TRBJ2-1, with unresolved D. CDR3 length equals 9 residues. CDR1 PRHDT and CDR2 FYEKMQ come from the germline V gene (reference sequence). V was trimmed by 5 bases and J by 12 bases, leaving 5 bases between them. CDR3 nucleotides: TGTGCCAGCAGCCGCGGGCAGTTCTTC. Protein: CASSRGQFF.

Written as DNA, the CDR3 is TGTGCCAGCAGCCTCCCGGGACTAGCGGTGCAAGAGACCCAGTACTTC. Translation: CASSLPGLAVQETQYF. V usage is TRBV4-2 and J usage is TRBJ2-5; TRBD2 agrees at 11 bases. V lost 4 bases to trimming and J lost 2 bases; unmatched junction nucleotides: 6. This CDR3 contains 16 residues. Germline lookup yields CDR1 LGHNA and CDR2 YNFKEQ.

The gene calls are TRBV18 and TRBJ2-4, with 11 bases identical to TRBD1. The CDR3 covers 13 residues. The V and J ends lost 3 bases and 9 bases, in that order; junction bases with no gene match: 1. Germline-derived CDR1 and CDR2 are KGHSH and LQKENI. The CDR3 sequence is CASSPGTGGIQYF. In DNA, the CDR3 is TGTGCCAGCTCACCCGGGACAGGGGGCATTCAGTACTTC. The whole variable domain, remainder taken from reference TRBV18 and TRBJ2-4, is NAGVMQNPRHLVRRRGQEARLRCSPMKGHSHVYWYRQLPEEGLKFMVYLQKENIIDESGMPKERFSAEFPKEGPSILRIQQVVRGDSAAYFCASSPGTGGIQYFGAGTRLSVL.

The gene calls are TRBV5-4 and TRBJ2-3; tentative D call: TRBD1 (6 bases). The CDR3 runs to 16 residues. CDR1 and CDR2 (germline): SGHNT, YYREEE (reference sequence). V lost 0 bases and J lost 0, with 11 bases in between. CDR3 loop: CASSLDGGSSTDTQYF. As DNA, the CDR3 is TGTGCCAGCAGCTTGGATGGGGGCTCTAGCACAGATACGCAGTATTTT.

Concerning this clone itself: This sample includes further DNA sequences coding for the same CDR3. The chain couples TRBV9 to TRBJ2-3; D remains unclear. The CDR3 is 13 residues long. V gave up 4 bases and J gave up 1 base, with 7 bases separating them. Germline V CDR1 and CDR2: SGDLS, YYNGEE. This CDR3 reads CASSPSGTDTQYF. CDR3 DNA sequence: TGTGCCAGCAGCCCTTCGGGCACAGATACGCAGTATTTT. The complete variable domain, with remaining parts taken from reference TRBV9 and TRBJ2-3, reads DSGVTQTPKHLITATGQRVTLRCSPRSGDLSVYWYQQSLDQGLQFLIQYYNGEERAKGNILERFSAQQFPDLHSELNLSSLELGDSALYFCASSPSGTDTQYFGPGTRLTVL.